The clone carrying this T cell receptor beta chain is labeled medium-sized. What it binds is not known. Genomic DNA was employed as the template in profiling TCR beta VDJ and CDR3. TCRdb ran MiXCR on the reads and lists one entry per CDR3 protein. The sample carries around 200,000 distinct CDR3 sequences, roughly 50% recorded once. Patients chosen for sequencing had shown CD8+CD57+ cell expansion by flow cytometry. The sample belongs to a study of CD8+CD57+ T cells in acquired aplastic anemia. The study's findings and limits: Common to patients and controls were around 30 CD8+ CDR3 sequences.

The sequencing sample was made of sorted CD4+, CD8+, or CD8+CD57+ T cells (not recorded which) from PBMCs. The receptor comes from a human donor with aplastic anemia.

In DNA form, the CDR3 reads TGTGCCAGCAGACCCGACAGGTACTCTGGGGCCAACGTCCTGACTTTC. Translated, it gives CASRPDRYSGANVLTF. This rearrangement joins TRBV2 to TRBJ2-6; perhaps TRBD1 as D (6 bases). The V end was cut by 6 bases, the J end by 0 bases, with 12 bases between. The germline CDR1 and CDR2 sequences are SNHLY and FYNNEI. The CDR3 is made up of 16 amino acids.